This TCR beta chain was identified in a study of blood T cell repertoires in COVID-19. Study context: Researchers got acute and convalescent COVID-19 samples from the United States, Italy and Spain.

The assay was immunoSEQ multiplex PCR, and TCRdb's table has in-frame clones only and misses some. This sample has about 110,000 clones, with approximately 90% found just once. V was shortened by 5 bases and J by 1 base, with 18 bases between the two germline ends. Germline CDR1 is LGHDT and CDR2 is YNNKEL (reference sequence). The CDR3 consists of 17 residues. This clone was seen a handful of times. Sequencing used peripheral blood. The TCR comes from a woman of 80 years or more with acute or convalescent COVID-19. This chain connects TRBV3-1 (or the pseudogene TRBV3-2) to TRBJ2-1; D gene unclear. Written as DNA, the CDR3 is TGTGCCAGCAGCATTACTCCCCCGGCGAGGTCCTACAATGAGCAGTTCTTC. It is translated as CASSITPPARSYNEQFF.